These 28 T cell receptor beta chains came from one sample sequenced in a study of shared clonotypes between healthy human individuals. The repertoire was sequenced with immunoSEQ multiplex PCR; TCRdb's copy has only in-frame clones and lacks some. The data show about 2 million clones, about 95% seen once. It was CD45RO-negative cells, positively selected for CCR7, that made up naive CD8 cells, with terminally differentiated effector memory CD45RA+ cells excluded. The sequencing input was naive CD8+ T cells sorted from blood. The receptors were gathered from a man aged 18 to 29 in good health.

A few counts support this clone. The chain employs TRBV20-1 and TRBJ2-7; D perhaps matches TRBD1 (5 bases). V was shortened by 6 bases and J by 4 bases, with 10 bases between the two germline ends. Germline assignment: CDR1 DFQATT and CDR2 SNEGSKA (reference sequence). The CDR3 sequence is 11 residues long. The CDR3 sequence is CSALDSYEQYF. DNA of the CDR3: TGCAGTGCGCTCGACAGTTACGAGCAGTACTTC.

The rearrangement uses TRBV6-4 and TRBJ2-7, with 9 bases fitting TRBD1. After removal of 6 bases from V and 7 bases from J, the junction contained 13 bases not matched to a gene. The CDR3 is made up of 15 amino acids. Germline CDR1 MRHNA, CDR2 SNTAGT. The CDR3 here is CASREDRGPFWEQYF. CDR3 bases: TGTGCCAGCAGGGAGGACAGGGGACCTTTCTGGGAGCAGTACTTC.

This chain joins TRBV5-5 and TRBJ2-5; 9 bases fit TRBD1. V trimming: 0 bases; J trimming: 4 bases; junction bases outside the gene matches: 1. The CDR3 length is 14 residues. Germline CDR1 SGHKS, CDR2 YYEKEE (reference sequence). This chain's CDR3 is CASSLGQGVETQYF. CDR3 nucleotide sequence: TGTGCCAGCAGCTTGGGACAGGGGGTAGAGACCCAGTACTTC. The variable domain in full, completed from reference TRBV5-5 and TRBJ2-5, reads DAGVTQSPTHLIKTRGQQVTLRCSPISGHKSVSWYQQVLGQGPQFIFQYYEKEERGRGNFPDRFSARQFPNYSSELNVNALLLGDSALYLCASSLGQGVETQYFGPGTRLLVL.

This clone showed up just once. The chain couples TRBV4-1 to TRBJ1-2, with unresolved D. The CDR3 is made up of 16 amino acids. Trimming cost V 3 bases and J 0 bases, with 14 bases left between them. CDR1 and CDR2 (germline): MGHRA, YSYEKL. The CDR3 DNA is TGCGCCAGCAGCCACGGAGGTGACGGTCCTAACTATGGCTACACCTTC. It yields the protein CASSHGGDGPNYGYTF.

The gene calls are TRBV6-5 and TRBJ2-7; D unresolved. Germline V gives CDR1 MNHEY, CDR2 SVGAGI. The CDR3 runs to 13 residues. Trimming left V 2 bases short and J 3 bases short, with 8 bases between. The DNA of the CDR3 is TGTGCCAGCAGTTACGATCAAGTCTACGAGCAGTACTTC. This gives the protein CASSYDQVYEQYF.

This chain links TRBV15 with TRBJ1-1; no firm D call. This CDR3 is built from 13 residues. In germline, CDR1 is LNHNV, CDR2 YYDKDF (reference sequence). Trimming removed 7 bases from V and 0 bases from J, with 9 bases in between. The CDR3 DNA is TGTGCCACCACCGGGTTGATGAACACTGAAGCTTTCTTT. This encodes CATTGLMNTEAFF.

The chain couples TRBV13 to TRBJ1-2; TRBD1 aligns across 12 bases. V trimming: 2 bases; J trimming: 0 bases; junction bases outside the gene matches: 7. The V gene's germline CDR1 is PRHDT and CDR2 FYEKMQ (reference sequence). The CDR3 is 18 residues long. This CDR3 is CASSLRGQGAFANYGYTF. The CDR3 DNA reads as TGTGCCAGCAGCTTAAGGGGACAGGGGGCGTTCGCTAACTATGGCTACACCTTC.

The genes are TRBV7-9 and TRBJ1-4; D is possibly TRBD1 (5 bases). V was clipped by 4 bases and J by 7 bases, with 19 bases between them. The CDR3 length is 16 residues. Germline CDR1 SEHNR, CDR2 FQNEAQ (reference sequence). The CDR3: CASSSDTTGVVEKLFF. DNA of the CDR3: TGTGCCAGCAGCTCGGACACGACCGGCGTTGTTGAAAAACTGTTTTTT.

This clone was counted between two and nine times. The same CDR3 is also encoded by other DNA sequences in this sample. This chain uses TRBV19 with TRBJ2-7; maybe TRBD1 (5 bases). There are 13 residues in the CDR3. V was pared by 3 bases and J by 3 bases, with 9 bases between. Germline lookup yields CDR1 LNHDA and CDR2 SQIVND (reference sequence). The CDR3 protein is CASSMGQGYEQYF. CDR3 nucleotides: TGTGCCAGTAGTATGGGGCAGGGCTACGAGCAGTACTTC. Full variable domain (remainder filled in from reference TRBV19 and TRBJ2-7): DGGITQSPKYLFRKEGQNVTLSCEQNLNHDAMYWYRQDPGQGLRLIYYSQIVNDFQKGDIAEGYSVSREKKESFPLTVTSAQKNPTAFYLCASSMGQGYEQYFGPGTRLTVT.

The J gene is TRBJ1-2, the V gene TRBV28, with a tentative D call TRBD1 (6 bases). This CDR3 has 13 residues. Germline loops: CDR1 MDHEN, CDR2 SYDVKM. The CDR3 coding sequence is TGTGCTTCAAGGGGGGCTATAACGGGTGGCTACACCTTC. It encodes CASRGAITGGYTF.

The J gene is TRBJ2-6, the V gene TRBV5-1, with 9 bases identical to TRBD1. With V trimmed by 3 bases and J by 4 bases, 11 bases remained unmatched. Germline loops: CDR1 SGHRS, CDR2 YFSETQ. CDR3 length: 18 residues. The CDR3 sequence is CASSSHRDREDGANVLTF. Here the CDR3 DNA reads TGCGCCAGCAGCTCCCACCGGGACAGGGAAGACGGGGCCAACGTCCTGACTTTC.

This chain connects TRBV18 to TRBJ2-1, with 10 positions matching TRBD2. Germline assignment: CDR1 KGHSH and CDR2 LQKENI. The V gene end was trimmed by 2 bases and the J gene end by 4 bases; junction bases not matched to a gene: 5. The CDR3 consists of 16 residues. CDR3: CASSPALAGIYNEQFF. The CDR3 coding sequence is TGTGCCAGCTCACCAGCACTAGCGGGGATATACAATGAGCAGTTCTTC.

The V call is TRBV19, the J call TRBJ2-4; D may be TRBD1 (5 bases). V was cut by 1 base and J by 1 base, with 8 bases left in between. This CDR3 is built from 15 residues. The V gene's germline CDR1 is LNHDA and CDR2 SQIVND (reference sequence). CDR3 protein: CASSIVAGAKNIQYF. CDR3 bases: TGTGCCAGTAGTATAGTGGCAGGGGCCAAAAACATTCAGTACTTC.

This rearrangement joins TRBV7-9 to TRBJ2-7; D possibly uses TRBD1 or TRBD2 (5 bases each). The germline V gene encodes CDR1 SEHNR and CDR2 FQNEAQ (reference sequence). Trimming pared 5 bases from V and 2 bases from J, leaving 13 bases between. The CDR3 is 14 amino acids. The CDR3 sequence: CASSARDGPYEQYF. The CDR3 nucleotides are TGTGCCAGCAGCGCAAGGGACGGTCCCTACGAGCAGTACTTC.

The genes are TRBV4-1 and TRBJ1-5, with D uncertain. The V end lost 1 base, the J end lost 3 bases, and 10 bases lay between the germline ends. Germline CDR1 is MGHRA and CDR2 is YSYEKL. This CDR3 is 15 amino acids long. Written as DNA, the CDR3 is TGCGCCAGCAGCCAAGGCTTTGTCGCCAATCAGCCCCAGCATTTT. Its protein product is CASSQGFVANQPQHF.

V is TRBV7-9 and J is TRBJ2-7; D is uncertain. CDR3 length: 16 amino acids. With 5 bases removed from V and 4 bases from J, the gap between germline ends came to 21 bases. Germline CDR1 SEHNR, CDR2 FQNEAQ (reference sequence). The CDR3 nucleotides are TGTGCCAGCAGCAAACAAGACGGCCACGACGGATACGAGCAGTACTTC. This sequence encodes CASSKQDGHDGYEQYF.

The rearrangement links TRBV6-1 to TRBJ2-1, with TRBD1 identical over 7 bases. V dropped 5 bases and J dropped 14; count of bases not matched to a gene: 6. The CDR3 contains 11 residues. The germline CDR1 and CDR2 sequences are MNHNS and SASEGT. The CDR3 DNA reads as TGTGCCAGCAGTCTATGGGACAGTGAGTTCTTC. It encodes CASSLWDSEFF.

The chain recombines TRBV7-2 with TRBJ2-1; 10 nucleotides agree with TRBD2. The V gene end was trimmed by 5 bases and the J gene end by 4 bases; junction bases not matched to a gene: 5. Per the germline V gene, CDR1 is SGHTA and CDR2 is FQGNSA. The CDR3 sequence is 15 residues long. The CDR3 region is CASSLTSGVYNEQFF. The CDR3 DNA is TGTGCCAGCAGCCTAACTAGCGGGGTTTACAATGAGCAGTTCTTC.

The chain carries TRBV27 and TRBJ2-1; 8 positions agree with TRBD2. CDR3 length equals 16 residues. V was clipped by 5 bases and J by 4 bases; unmatched bases: 10. Germline values: CDR1 MNHEY, CDR2 SMNVEV (reference sequence). CDR3 sequence (DNA): TGTGCCAGCAGTCCAAGCGGGGGAGAACTTTACAATGAGCAGTTCTTC. Translated: CASSPSGGELYNEQFF.

The chain carries TRBV18 and TRBJ1-3; D is possibly TRBD1 (5 bases). Looked up from germline, CDR1 is KGHSH and CDR2 is LQKENI. This CDR3 spans 16 amino acids. V was shortened by 3 bases and J by 3 bases, with 15 bases between the two germline ends. The chain's CDR3 is CASSPVQVFIGNTIYF. The DNA for the CDR3 is TGTGCCAGCTCACCCGTACAGGTCTTTATTGGAAACACCATATATTTT.

Points on this clone: The sample has other DNA sequences that encode this CDR3 too. The gene calls are TRBV7-6 and TRBJ2-3; TRBD2 is a possible D gene (5 bases). In germline, CDR1 is SGHVS, CDR2 FNYEAQ. The V gene lost 5 bases and the J gene lost 4 bases, with 10 bases spanning the gap. This CDR3 contains 13 residues. The CDR3 bases are TGTGCCAGCAGCCTGAACGGGGCAGATACGCAGTATTTT. Translating gives CASSLNGADTQYF.

The V call is TRBV9, the J call TRBJ2-3; D not certain. V lost 0 bases, J lost 0 bases, and 11 bases lay in between. The germline V gene encodes CDR1 SGDLS and CDR2 YYNGEE. There are 16 residues in the CDR3. The CDR3 region is CASSVGWVASTDTQYF. Written as DNA, the CDR3 is TGTGCCAGCAGCGTAGGCTGGGTGGCCAGCACAGATACGCAGTATTTT.

A word on this clone: This sample also contains other DNA sequences that code for the same CDR3. The V gene is TRBV27, the J gene TRBJ1-4; D unclear. The CDR3 consists of 13 residues. Between the trimmed V and J ends, which lost 2 bases and 4 bases, there was a span of 5 bases. Germline CDR1 and CDR2: MNHEY and SMNVEV (reference sequence). The CDR3 is CASSLQLNEKLFF. The CDR3 bases are TGTGCCAGCAGTTTACAGCTTAATGAAAAACTGTTTTTT.

This clone has a single count. The chain combines TRBV7-8 with TRBJ2-7; D is uncertain. CDR1 and CDR2 from the germline V gene are SGHVS and FQNEAQ. CDR3 length: 14 amino acids. Trimming took off 1 base at V and 3 bases at J, with 10 bases between the two ends. The CDR3 loop is CASSLDGPSYEQYF. CDR3 nucleotide sequence: TGTGCCAGCAGCTTAGATGGGCCTAGCTACGAGCAGTACTTC.

The genes are TRBV2 and TRBJ2-1; D is ambiguous. V was clipped by 6 bases and J by 7 bases, with 7 bases between them. Germline V CDR1 and CDR2: SNHLY, FYNNEI. CDR3 length: 11 residues. CDR3 sequence: CASSRQNEQFF. CDR3 DNA sequence: TGTGCCAGCAGCCGTCAAAATGAGCAGTTCTTC.

The genes are TRBV14 and TRBJ2-7; D is undetermined. The CDR3 covers 12 residues. Germline-derived CDR1 and CDR2 are SGHDN and FVKESK. V gave up 4 bases and J gave up 4 bases, with 8 bases separating them. CDR3 sequence reads: CASSLGDYEQYF. In DNA form, the CDR3 reads TGTGCCAGCAGCCTAGGAGATTACGAGCAGTACTTC.

This sequence joins TRBV29-1 and TRBJ2-1; 9 bases map to TRBD2. Germline V gene sequence: CDR1 SQVTM, CDR2 ANQGSEA. Losses at the gene ends were 4 bases for V and 3 bases for J; bases not matched to a gene: 1. The CDR3 runs 13 residues. The CDR3 sequence: CSVGLAVYNEQFF. As DNA, the CDR3 is TGCAGCGTTGGACTAGCGGTCTACAATGAGCAGTTCTTC.

The J gene is TRBJ2-1, the V gene TRBV10-3; no reliable D call. Trimming removed 0 bases from V and 4 bases from J, with 13 bases in between. Germline CDR1 ENHRY, CDR2 SYGVKD. CDR3 length: 16 amino acids. The CDR3 loop is CAISESMTSAYNEQFF. The CDR3 DNA is TGTGCCATCAGTGAGTCGATGACCTCGGCTTACAATGAGCAGTTCTTC.